This TCR beta chain emerged from a study of cytomegalovirus exposure and HLA in healthy donors. Healthy people donating bone marrow made up the donors. Unrecorded immune exposures were likely, despite nominal health at sampling. PCR employed 60 Vbeta and 13 Jbeta primers. Only in-frame clones appear in the TCRdb table, and some are missing; sequencing was by immunoSEQ multiplex PCR. The table lists some 150,000 clones, approximately 63% of them singletons. CDR3 length: 15 residues. The germline CDR1 and CDR2 sequences are LNHDA and SQIVND (reference sequence). Trimming took 6 bases from V and 0 from J, leaving 12 bases between them.

The sample consisted of PBMCs. This receptor was taken from an older woman in good health and CMV-seropositive. The J gene is TRBJ1-3, the V gene TRBV19; unclear D gene. The CDR3 is CASSLMGFSGNTIYF. As DNA, the CDR3 is TGTGCCAGTAGCTTGATGGGCTTCTCTGGAAACACCATATATTTT.